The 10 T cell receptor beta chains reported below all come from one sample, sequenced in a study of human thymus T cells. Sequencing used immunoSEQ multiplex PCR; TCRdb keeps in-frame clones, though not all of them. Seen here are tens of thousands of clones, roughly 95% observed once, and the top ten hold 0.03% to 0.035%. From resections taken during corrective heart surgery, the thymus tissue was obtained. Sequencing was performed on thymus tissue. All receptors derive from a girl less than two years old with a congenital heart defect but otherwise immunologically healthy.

CDR3 loop: CASSARGEWNIQYF. As DNA, the CDR3 is TGTGCCAGCAGCGCAAGGGGGGAGTGGAACATTCAGTACTTC. V is TRBV9 and J is TRBJ2-4; D might be TRBD1 or TRBD2, each matching 6 bases. Germline V lookup: CDR1 SGDLS, CDR2 YYNGEE. Trimming cost V 3 bases and J 7 bases, with 14 bases left between them. CDR3 length: 14 amino acids.

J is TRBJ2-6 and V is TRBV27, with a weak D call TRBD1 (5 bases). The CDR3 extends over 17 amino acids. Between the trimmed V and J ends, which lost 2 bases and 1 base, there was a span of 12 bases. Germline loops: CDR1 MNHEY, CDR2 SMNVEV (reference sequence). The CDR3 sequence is CASSLRGSGSGANVLTF. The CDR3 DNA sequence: TGTGCCAGCAGTTTAAGGGGCTCGGGTTCTGGGGCCAACGTCCTGACTTTC.

CDR3 amino acids: CASSTMPGNRRTSTDTQYF. CDR3 coding DNA: TGTGCCAGCAGCACTATGCCTGGCAACAGGAGGACTAGCACAGATACGCAGTATTTT. This rearrangement joins TRBV7-2 to TRBJ2-3; D tentatively reads TRBD1 or TRBD2 (5 bases each). The V end lost 5 bases, the J end lost 0 bases, and 24 bases lay between the germline ends. The CDR3 is 19 residues long. In germline, CDR1 is SGHTA, CDR2 FQGNSA.

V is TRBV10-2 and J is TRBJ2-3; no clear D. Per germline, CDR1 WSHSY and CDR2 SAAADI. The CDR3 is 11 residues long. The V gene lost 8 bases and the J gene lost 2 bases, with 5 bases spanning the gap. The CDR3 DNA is TGCGCCAGCCTGCACACAGATACGCAGTATTTT. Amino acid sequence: CASLHTDTQYF.

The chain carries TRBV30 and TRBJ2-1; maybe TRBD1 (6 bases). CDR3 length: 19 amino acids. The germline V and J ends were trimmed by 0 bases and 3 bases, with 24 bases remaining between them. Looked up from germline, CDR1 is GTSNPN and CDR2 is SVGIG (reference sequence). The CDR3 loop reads CAWSVQEEDGGQCYNEQFF. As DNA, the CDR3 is TGTGCCTGGAGTGTACAAGAGGAGGACGGTGGACAGTGCTACAATGAGCAGTTCTTC. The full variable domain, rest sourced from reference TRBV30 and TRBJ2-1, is SQTIHQWPATLVQPVGSPLSLECTVEGTSNPNLYWYRQAAGRGLQLLFYSVGIGQISSEVPQNLSASRPQDRQFILSSKKLLLSDSGFYLCAWSVQEEDGGQCYNEQFFGPGTRLTVL.

CDR3 region: CASSSGPGEQFF. CDR3 nucleotides: TGTGCCAGCAGCTCAGGCCCCGGGGAGCAGTTCTTC. The genes are TRBV5-4 and TRBJ2-1; D not certain. This CDR3 is 12 amino acids long. Germline CDR1 and CDR2: SGHNT and YYREEE (reference sequence). V was shortened by 3 bases and J by 10 bases, with 11 bases between the two germline ends. The variable domain in full, completed from reference TRBV5-4 and TRBJ2-1, reads ETGVTQSPTHLIKTRGQQVTLRCSSQSGHNTVSWYQQALGQGPQFIFQYYREEENGRGNFPPRFSGLQFPNYSSELNVNALELDDSALYLCASSSGPGEQFFGPGTRLTVL.

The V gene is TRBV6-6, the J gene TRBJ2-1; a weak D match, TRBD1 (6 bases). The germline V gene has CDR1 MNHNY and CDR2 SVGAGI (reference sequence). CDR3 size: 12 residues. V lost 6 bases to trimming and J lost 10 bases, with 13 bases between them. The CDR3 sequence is CASRPEGGEQFF. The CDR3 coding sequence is TGTGCCAGCAGACCCGAAGGGGGAGAGCAGTTCTTC.

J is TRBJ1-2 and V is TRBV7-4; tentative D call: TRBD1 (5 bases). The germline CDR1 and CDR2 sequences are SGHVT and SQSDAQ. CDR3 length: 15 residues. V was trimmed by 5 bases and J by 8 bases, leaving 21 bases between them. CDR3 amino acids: CASSNSDKDLGGYTF. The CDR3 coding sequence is TGTGCCAGCAGCAACTCGGACAAAGATCTCGGGGGCTACACCTTC.

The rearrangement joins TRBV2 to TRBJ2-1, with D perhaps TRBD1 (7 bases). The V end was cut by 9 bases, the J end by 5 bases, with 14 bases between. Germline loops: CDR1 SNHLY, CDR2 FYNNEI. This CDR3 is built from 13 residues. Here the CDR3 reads CARRQGGHNEQFF. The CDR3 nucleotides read TGTGCCAGGAGGCAGGGGGGCCACAATGAGCAGTTCTTC.

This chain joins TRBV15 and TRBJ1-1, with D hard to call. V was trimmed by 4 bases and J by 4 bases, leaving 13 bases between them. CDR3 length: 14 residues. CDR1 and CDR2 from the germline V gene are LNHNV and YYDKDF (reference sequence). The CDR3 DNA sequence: TGTGCCACCAGCAAAGGAGGTAGCAGCACTGAAGCTTTCTTT. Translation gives CATSKGGSSTEAFF.